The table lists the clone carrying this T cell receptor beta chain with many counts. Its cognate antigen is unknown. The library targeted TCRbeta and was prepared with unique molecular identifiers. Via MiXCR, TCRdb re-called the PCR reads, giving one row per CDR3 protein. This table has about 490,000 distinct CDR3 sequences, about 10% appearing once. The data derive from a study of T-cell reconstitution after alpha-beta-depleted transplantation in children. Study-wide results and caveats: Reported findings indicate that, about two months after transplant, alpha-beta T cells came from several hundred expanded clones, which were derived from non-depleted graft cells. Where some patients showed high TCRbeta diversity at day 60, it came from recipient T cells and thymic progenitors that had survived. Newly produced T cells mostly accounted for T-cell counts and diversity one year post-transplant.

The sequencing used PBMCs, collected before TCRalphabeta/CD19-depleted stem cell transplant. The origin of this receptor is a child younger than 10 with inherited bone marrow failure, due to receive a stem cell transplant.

The CDR3 is CASSRLSVTGELFF. The CDR3 DNA reads TGTGCCAGCTCACGACTCTCGGTCACCGGGGAGCTGTTTTTT. V and J are TRBV18 and TRBJ2-2, with D hard to call. Trimming shortened V by 4 bases and J by 4 bases, and 10 bases separated the two germline ends. Germline V gene lookup returns CDR1 KGHSH and CDR2 LQKENI. The CDR3 runs 14 residues.